These 7 T cell receptor beta chains were sequenced from one sample in a study of T cells in Graves' hyperthyroidism and ophthalmopathy. RNA transcripts provided the source from which TCR beta CDR3 regions were amplified. A set of HTBI primers served as the primers for a first-round RT-PCR of the TCR CDR3. Using its own MiXCR run on the multiplex PCR reads, TCRdb lists one record per CDR3 protein. The sample carries 690,000 or so distinct CDR3 sequences, 18% recorded once. Material: blood. The receptors come from a woman aged 45-60 years with Graves' hyperthyroidism that later progressed to Graves' ophthalmopathy.

There are many counts of this clonotype. The chain carries TRBV18 and TRBJ1-1, with no clear D. Per germline, CDR1 KGHSH and CDR2 LQKENI. Trimming shortened V by 3 bases and J by 1 base, and 12 bases separated the two germline ends. CDR3 length: 15 residues. The CDR3 region has the DNA TGTGCCAGCTCACCGTTCGGAGACAAGAACACTGAAGCTTTCTTT. Protein product: CASSPFGDKNTEAFF.

The V call is TRBV18, the J call TRBJ2-1; TRBD2 matches 14 bases. CDR3 size: 19 residues. V was pared by 3 bases and J by 0 bases, with 7 bases of the junction left unmatched. Germline V gene data show CDR1 as KGHSH and CDR2 as LQKENI. The chain's CDR3 is CASSPTYGLAGGSYNEQFF. CDR3 in DNA: TGTGCCAGCTCACCCACCTACGGACTAGCGGGGGGCTCCTACAATGAGCAGTTCTTC. The full variable domain, with the rest looked up from reference TRBV18 and TRBJ2-1, is NAGVMQNPRHLVRRRGQEARLRCSPMKGHSHVYWYRQLPEEGLKFMVYLQKENIIDESGMPKERFSAEFPKEGPSILRIQQVVRGDSAAYFCASSPTYGLAGGSYNEQFFGPGTRLTVL.

This chain links TRBV25-1 with TRBJ1-1; 7 bases line up with TRBD1. Germline values: CDR1 MGHDK, CDR2 SYGVNS. V was pared by 5 bases and J by 1 base, with 10 bases of the junction left unmatched. The CDR3 has 16 amino acids. CDR3 protein: CASSRDFGTENTEAFF. CDR3 bases: TGTGCCAGCAGTCGAGATTTCGGGACAGAGAACACTGAAGCTTTCTTT.

This clonotype has a count of ten or more. The chain combines TRBV11-2 with TRBJ1-2, with TRBD1 identical over 7 bases. CDR1 is SGHAT, CDR2 FQNNGV, per germline. With 1 base clipped from V and 0 bases from J, the junction kept 5 bases outside the gene matches. The length of the CDR3 is 16 residues. CDR3 amino acids: CASSLATGVTNYGYTF. Written as DNA, the CDR3 is TGTGCCAGCAGCTTAGCCACAGGGGTTACTAACTATGGCTACACCTTC.

This chain joins TRBV7-2 and TRBJ2-7, with TRBD2 matching 13 bases. CDR1 is SGHTA and CDR2 is FQGNSA in the germline V gene. This CDR3 is built from 18 residues. Trimming removed 5 bases from V and 4 bases from J; junction bases left unmatched: 14. This chain's CDR3 is CASSPPGAGTSGVYEQYF. CDR3 in DNA: TGTGCCAGCAGCCCTCCGGGGGCAGGGACTAGCGGGGTATACGAGCAGTACTTC.

This clonotype was seen a few times. The chain has TRBV13 and TRBJ1-5; D gene unclear. The CDR3 loop spans 18 amino acids. V lost 2 bases to trimming and J lost 0 bases, with 17 bases between them. The germline V gene has CDR1 PRHDT and CDR2 FYEKMQ (reference sequence). The DNA of the CDR3 is TGTGCCAGCAGCTTATCACGACGGGTTGGTTATAGCAATCAGCCCCAGCATTTT. Protein sequence: CASSLSRRVGYSNQPQHF.

The V gene is TRBV6-1, the J gene TRBJ2-7; D gene ambiguous. The CDR3 covers 14 residues. V dropped 4 bases and J dropped 0 bases, with 10 bases sitting between them. Germline CDR1 is MNHNS and CDR2 is SASEGT. The CDR3 here is CASSGVTSSYEQYF. The CDR3 coding sequence is TGTGCCAGCAGTGGGGTCACGAGCTCCTACGAGCAGTACTTC.